Presented here are 20 T cell receptor beta chains from one specimen sequenced in a study of T cells in Graves' hyperthyroidism and ophthalmopathy. TCR beta CDR3 regions were amplified from RNA transcripts. HTBI primers were employed in a first-round RT-PCR of the TCR CDR3. TCRdb called the multiplex PCR reads again in MiXCR, with one record for every CDR3 protein. This sample carries under 700,000 distinct CDR3 sequences, approximately 44% of them seen once, and the ten largest clones take roughly 8.2%. Sequencing was carried out using peripheral blood or thyroid tissue (not recorded which). The source of these receptors is a woman between 18 and 29 years old with Graves' hyperthyroidism.

J is TRBJ1-5 and V is TRBV2; no clear D. Trimming took 6 bases from V and 11 from J, leaving 8 bases between them. The length of the CDR3 is 10 residues. CDR1 is SNHLY, CDR2 FYNNEI, per germline. CDR3 amino acids: CASRKQAQHF. CDR3 coding DNA: TGTGCCAGCAGAAAGCAGGCCCAGCATTTT.

This clonotype was recorded at least ten times. The chain joins TRBV10-2 to TRBJ2-7; D perhaps matches TRBD1 (6 bases). The germline gives CDR1 WSHSY, CDR2 SAAADI. Trimming removed 8 bases at V and 6 bases at J, with 14 bases between. The CDR3 consists of 12 residues. The CDR3 DNA reads as TGCGCCAGCTGGGCAGGGGTTTCCGAGCAGTACTTC. Protein: CASWAGVSEQYF.

A few counts support this clonotype. This chain joins TRBV2 and TRBJ1-1; a weak D match, TRBD1 (6 bases). Trimming took off 7 bases at V and 4 bases at J, with 16 bases between the two ends. Germline values: CDR1 SNHLY, CDR2 FYNNEI. This CDR3 is built from 14 residues. CDR3 coding DNA: TGTGCCAGCACCGTAAGGGGGGCTGTCACTGAAGCTTTCTTT. Translated, it gives CASTVRGAVTEAFF.

The rearrangement joins TRBV7-8 to TRBJ1-6; 9 positions agree with TRBD1. Germline values: CDR1 SGHVS, CDR2 FQNEAQ. J gave up 7 bases and V 11 bases, and 9 bases lay outside the gene matches. There are 14 residues in the CDR3. CDR3 sequence (DNA): TGTGCCTGGAGTTTGGGGACAGGGAATTCACCCCTCCACTTT. This gives the protein CAWSLGTGNSPLHF.

Many counts were recorded for this clonotype. The chain uses TRBV2 and TRBJ1-5; a weak D match, TRBD1 (5 bases). The CDR3 loop spans 14 amino acids. Trimming cost V 4 bases and J 2 bases, with 9 bases left between them. Germline values: CDR1 SNHLY, CDR2 FYNNEI. The chain's CDR3 is CASSVGAGNQPQHF. DNA of the CDR3: TGTGCCAGCAGTGTTGGGGCAGGCAATCAGCCCCAGCATTTT. Supplemented by reference TRBV2 and TRBJ1-5, the full variable domain reads EPEVTQTPSHQVTQMGQEVILRCVPISNHLYFYWYRQILGQKVEFLVSFYNNEISEKSEIFDDQFSVERPDGSNFTLKIRSTKLEDSAMYFCASSVGAGNQPQHFGDGTRLSIL.

J is TRBJ1-4 and V is TRBV29-1; tentatively, D is TRBD1 (6 bases). The germline V and J ends were trimmed by 8 bases and 8 bases, with 9 bases remaining between them. Germline V gene lookup returns CDR1 SQVTM and CDR2 ANQGSEA. The CDR3 covers 10 residues. The CDR3 sequence is CSSDREKLFF. The CDR3, as DNA: TGCAGCAGTGACAGGGAAAAACTGTTTTTT.

This clonotype was recorded at least ten times. Written as DNA, the CDR3 is TGCAGTGCCAAGGGACTAGCGGGTTCCTACGAGCAGTACTTC. As protein: CSAKGLAGSYEQYF. The chain combines TRBV20-1 with TRBJ2-7; the match to TRBD2 covers 12 bases. There are 14 residues in the CDR3. Per the germline V gene, CDR1 is DFQATT and CDR2 is SNEGSKA (reference sequence). Germline trimming cut 6 bases from V and 1 base from J; bases unmatched to any gene: 4.

In this sample, this clonotype turned up a few times. The CDR3 sequence: CASSSDRPSSYEQYF. DNA of the CDR3: TGTGCCAGTAGTTCCGACAGGCCGAGCTCCTACGAGCAGTACTTC. J is TRBJ2-7 and V is TRBV19, with D maybe TRBD1 (6 bases). The V end lost 5 bases, the J end lost 0 bases, and 14 bases lay between the germline ends. This CDR3 comprises 15 residues. CDR1 LNHDA and CDR2 SQIVND come from the germline V gene (reference sequence).

This chain uses TRBV10-3 with TRBJ1-3; maybe TRBD1 (5 bases). This CDR3 comprises 17 residues. Trimming cost V 10 bases and J 0 bases, with 22 bases left between them. Germline loops: CDR1 ENHRY, CDR2 SYGVKD. CDR3 DNA: TGTGCCACCGTAGGGGAGGTTCTATCCTTCTCTGGAAACACCATATATTTT. It codes for CATVGEVLSFSGNTIYF.

This clonotype occurred many times. The chain employs TRBV7-8 and TRBJ1-1; D gene uncertain. Germline V CDR1 and CDR2: SGHVS, FQNEAQ. V dropped 0 bases and J dropped 4 bases, with 9 bases sitting between them. There are 14 residues in the CDR3. This chain's CDR3 is CASSLALASTEAFF. CDR3 bases: TGTGCCAGCAGCTTAGCTCTCGCGAGCACTGAAGCTTTCTTT.

The rearrangement joins TRBV5-3 to TRBJ2-7, with 7 bases lining up with TRBD2. TRBV5-3 is an open reading frame, and its role is uncertain. This CDR3 contains 14 residues. The V and J ends lost 8 bases and 7 bases, in that order; junction bases with no gene match: 15. CDR3 DNA: TGTGCCAGTAGTGCCCCGGGACTAAACAATGAGCAGTACTTC. Its translation is CASSAPGLNNEQYF.

Comment on this clonotype: A junction boundary mismatches the germline segment, possibly from a read error. The genes are TRBV10-3 and TRBJ1-6, with 8 bases matching TRBD1. Germline lookup yields CDR1 ENHRY and CDR2 SYGVKD. CDR3 size: 15 residues. DNA for the CDR3: TGTGCCATCAATGAGGACAGGGTCAGGGATTCACCCCTCCACTTT. It codes for CAINEDRVRDSPLHF.

V gene TRBV29-1 combines with J gene TRBJ2-7; D may be TRBD1 (6 bases). V dropped 8 bases and J dropped 2 bases, with 10 bases sitting between them. The CDR3 consists of 11 residues. In germline, CDR1 is SQVTM, CDR2 ANQGSEA. The CDR3 bases are TGCAGCTTCAGGGGAACCTACGAGCAGTACTTC. Translation gives CSFRGTYEQYF.

V is TRBV20-1 and J is TRBJ2-7, with TRBD2 as a possible D gene (5 bases). The V gene's germline CDR1 is DFQATT and CDR2 SNEGSKA (reference sequence). This CDR3 region has 16 residues. Between the trimmed V and J ends, which lost 0 bases and 4 bases, there was a span of 19 bases. CDR3 nucleotides: TGCAGTGCTAGAGAGTCCGGACTCACGGCGTTATACGAGCAGTACTTC. Translation: CSARESGLTALYEQYF.

About this clonotype itself: Relative to the germline gene, one junction end is altered; a read error may explain this. CDR3 nucleotides: TGTGCCACCAGCGTCGGACCTACCTACGAGCAGTACTTC. This translates into CATSVGPTYEQYF. This chain uses TRBV9 with TRBJ2-7; D is ambiguous. Germline loops: CDR1 SGDLS, CDR2 YYNGEE. There are 13 residues in the CDR3.

This CDR3 is CASSATQGRVTQYF. DNA for the CDR3: TGTGCCAGTAGTGCAACCCAGGGACGGGTGACCCAGTACTTC. The chain links TRBV19 to TRBJ2-5; either TRBD1 or TRBD2 may fit D (5 bases each). In germline, CDR1 is LNHDA, CDR2 SQIVND (reference sequence). This CDR3 has 14 residues. V dropped 5 bases and J dropped 7 bases, with 17 bases sitting between them.

This clonotype has at least ten counts. This chain joins TRBV7-3 and TRBJ2-7, with a tentative D call TRBD2 (5 bases). Germline CDR1 is SGHTA and CDR2 is FQGTGA. This CDR3 contains 13 residues. Trimming removed 3 bases at V and 0 bases at J, with 6 bases between. The CDR3 DNA reads as TGTGCCAGCAGCTTCGGGAACTCCTACGAGCAGTACTTC. Translation: CASSFGNSYEQYF. The full variable domain, rest sourced from reference TRBV7-3 and TRBJ2-7, is GAGVSQTPSNKVTEKGKYVELRCDPISGHTALYWYRQSLGQGPEFLIYFQGTGAADDSGLPNDRFFAVRPEGSVSTLKIQRTERGDSAVYLCASSFGNSYEQYFGPGTRLTVT.

The chain employs TRBV7-3 and TRBJ2-5, with D unclear. CDR3 length: 15 amino acids. From germline, CDR1 is SGHTA and CDR2 FQGTGA. Trimming left V 5 bases short and J 6 bases short, with 19 bases between. This CDR3 reads CASSRSLGDVKTQYF. CDR3 DNA sequence: TGTGCCAGCAGCCGAAGCCTAGGAGATGTAAAGACCCAGTACTTC.

This clonotype was recorded only once. The chain joins TRBV12-5 to TRBJ2-7, with TRBD2 as a possible D gene (5 bases). Trimming stripped 5 bases from V and 7 bases from J, with 24 bases between. Germline V gene data show CDR1 as LGHNT and CDR2 as FRNRAP. This CDR3 is 16 amino acids long. CDR3 nucleotides: TGTGCTAGTGGTCCCCCCGGGGTAACCTTCTCAGGAGAGCAGTACTTC. This gives the protein CASGPPGVTFSGEQYF.

This clonotype was recorded at least ten times. The chain links TRBV10-1 to TRBJ1-3; 7 bases align to TRBD1. Germline CDR1 WNHNN, CDR2 SYGVQD (reference sequence). There are 15 residues in the CDR3. The V and J ends lost 2 bases and 2 bases, in that order; junction bases with no gene match: 3. CDR3 residues: CASSEDRAAGNTIYF. In DNA, the CDR3 is TGCGCCAGCAGTGAGGACAGGGCGGCTGGAAACACCATATATTTT.